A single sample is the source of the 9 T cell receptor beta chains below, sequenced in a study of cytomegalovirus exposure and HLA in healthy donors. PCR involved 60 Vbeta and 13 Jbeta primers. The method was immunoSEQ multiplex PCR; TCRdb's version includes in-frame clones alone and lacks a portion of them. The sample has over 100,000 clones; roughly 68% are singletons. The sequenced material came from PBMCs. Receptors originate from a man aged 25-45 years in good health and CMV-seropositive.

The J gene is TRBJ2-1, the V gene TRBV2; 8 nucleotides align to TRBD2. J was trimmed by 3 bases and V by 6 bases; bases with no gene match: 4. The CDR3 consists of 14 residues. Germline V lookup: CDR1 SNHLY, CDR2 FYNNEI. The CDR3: CASSGGAFYNEQFF. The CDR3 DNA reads TGTGCCAGCAGCGGGGGGGCTTTCTACAATGAGCAGTTCTTC.

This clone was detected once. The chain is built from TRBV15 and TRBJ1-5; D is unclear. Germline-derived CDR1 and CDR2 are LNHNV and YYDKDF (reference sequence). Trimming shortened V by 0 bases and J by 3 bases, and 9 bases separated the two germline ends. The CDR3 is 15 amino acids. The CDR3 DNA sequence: TGTGCCACCAGCAGAGATGAGAAGTTCAATCAGCCCCAGCATTTT. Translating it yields CATSRDEKFNQPQHF.

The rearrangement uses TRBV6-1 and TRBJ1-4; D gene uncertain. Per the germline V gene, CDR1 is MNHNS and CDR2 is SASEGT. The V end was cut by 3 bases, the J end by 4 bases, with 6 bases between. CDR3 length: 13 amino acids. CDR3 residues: CASSEARNEKLFF. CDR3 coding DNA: TGTGCCAGCAGTGAGGCACGTAATGAAAAACTGTTTTTT.

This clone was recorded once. The CDR3 region has the DNA TGCAGCCTTAACCCACATGGGCTAGCGGACTCCCCCTACGAGCAGTACGTC. Protein: CSLNPHGLADSPYEQYV. The chain links TRBV29-1 to TRBJ2-7; 7 bases fit TRBD2. From germline, CDR1 is SQVTM and CDR2 ANQGSEA. The CDR3 runs to 17 residues. Germline trimming cut 8 bases from V and 2 bases from J; bases unmatched to any gene: 21.

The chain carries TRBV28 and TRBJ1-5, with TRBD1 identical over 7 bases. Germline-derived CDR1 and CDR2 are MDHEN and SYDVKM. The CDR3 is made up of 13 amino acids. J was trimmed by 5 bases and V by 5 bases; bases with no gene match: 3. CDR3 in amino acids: CASSRQGDQPQHF. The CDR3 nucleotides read TGTGCCAGCAGTCGACAGGGAGATCAGCCCCAGCATTTT.

In DNA form, the CDR3 reads TGTGCCAGCAGCTTAGTCGGGGGGGAGACCCAGTACTTC. Translated: CASSLVGGETQYF. The chain employs TRBV11-3 and TRBJ2-5; 7 bases map to TRBD2. Unmatched junction bases numbered 1, after V lost 1 base and J lost 5 bases. The germline gives CDR1 SGHNT, CDR2 YENEEA. The length of the CDR3 is 13 residues.

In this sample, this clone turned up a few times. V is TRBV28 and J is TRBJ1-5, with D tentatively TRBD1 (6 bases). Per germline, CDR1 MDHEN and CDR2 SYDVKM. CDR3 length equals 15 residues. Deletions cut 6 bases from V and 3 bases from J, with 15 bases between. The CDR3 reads CASRKQGRNNQPQHF. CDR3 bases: TGTGCCAGCAGGAAACAGGGAAGGAACAATCAGCCCCAGCATTTT.

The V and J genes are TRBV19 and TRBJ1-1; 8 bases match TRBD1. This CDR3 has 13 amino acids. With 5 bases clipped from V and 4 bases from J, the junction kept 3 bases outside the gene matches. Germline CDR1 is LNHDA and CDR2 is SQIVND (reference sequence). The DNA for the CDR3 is TGTGCCAGTAGTTCAGGACAGGGCACTGAAGCTTTCTTT. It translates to CASSSGQGTEAFF.

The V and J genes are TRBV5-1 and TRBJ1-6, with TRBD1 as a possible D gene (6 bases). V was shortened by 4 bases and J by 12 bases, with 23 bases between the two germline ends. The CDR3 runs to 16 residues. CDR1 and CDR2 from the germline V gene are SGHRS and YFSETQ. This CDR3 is CASSPGTGGRVRPLHF. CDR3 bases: TGCGCCAGCAGCCCCGGTACCGGGGGGCGAGTTAGACCCCTCCACTTT. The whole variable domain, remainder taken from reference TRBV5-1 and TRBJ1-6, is KAGVTQTPRYLIKTRGQQVTLSCSPISGHRSVSWYQQTPGQGLQFLFEYFSETQRNKGNFPGRFSGRQFSNSRSEMNVSTLELGDSALYLCASSPGTGGRVRPLHFGNGTRLTVT.